The clone carrying this TCR beta chain has just one count. What it binds is not known. These data come from a study of cytomegalovirus exposure and HLA in healthy donors. The CDR3 has 13 amino acids. Trimming at V came to 5 bases and at J to 2 bases, leaving 1 base not matched to a gene. Germline values: CDR1 SGHRS, CDR2 YFSETQ. Study-level points and caveats: Roughly uniform sequencing depth across donors was assumed, possibly incorrectly. Confirmation was obtained in vitro that a few CMV-associated chains are specific for CMV antigens.

Primers for the PCR totalled 60 Vbeta and 13 Jbeta. Source study methods: Later, 65 million to 85 million unique TCR beta chains were counted in an analysis, and 10 million to 12 million of them were shared. Method: immunoSEQ multiplex PCR; TCRdb's copy keeps in-frame clones and lacks some. The DNA was the basis for D and trimming; V, J and clone size are from that table. The sample contains around 100,000 clones, 81% of which appear only once. The sample consisted of PBMCs. The TCR was taken from a man in his forties in good health and CMV-seropositive. The genes are TRBV5-1 and TRBJ2-7, with TRBD2 identical over 10 bases. CDR3: CASRLAGPYEQYF. DNA of the CDR3: TGCGCCAGCAGACTAGCGGGGCCCTACGAGCAGTACTTC.